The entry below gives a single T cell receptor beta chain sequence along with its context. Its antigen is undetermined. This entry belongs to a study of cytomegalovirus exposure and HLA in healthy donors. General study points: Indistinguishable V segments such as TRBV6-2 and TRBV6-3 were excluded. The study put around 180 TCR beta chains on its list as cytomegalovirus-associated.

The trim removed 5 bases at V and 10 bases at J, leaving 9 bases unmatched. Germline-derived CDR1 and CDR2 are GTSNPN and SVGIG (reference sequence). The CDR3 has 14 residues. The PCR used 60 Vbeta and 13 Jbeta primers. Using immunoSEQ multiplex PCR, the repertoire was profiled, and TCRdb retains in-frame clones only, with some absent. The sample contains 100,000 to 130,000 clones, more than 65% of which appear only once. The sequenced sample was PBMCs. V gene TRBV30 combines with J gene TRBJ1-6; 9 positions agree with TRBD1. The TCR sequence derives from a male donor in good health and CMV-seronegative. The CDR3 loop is CAWDPGQGDSPLHF. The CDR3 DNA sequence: TGTGCCTGGGACCCGGGACAGGGAGACTCACCCCTCCACTTT.